This TCR beta chain was observed in a study of cytomegalovirus exposure and HLA in healthy donors. Overall study findings and caveats: The classifier was said to identify cytomegalovirus status with high specificity and sensitivity.

With 60 Vbeta and 13 Jbeta primers, the PCR was carried out. Method: immunoSEQ multiplex PCR; TCRdb's copy keeps in-frame clones and lacks some. The table records under 200,000 clones, around 85% of them present only once. The CDR3 extends over 11 amino acids. In germline, CDR1 is SGHDT, CDR2 YYEEEE. Remarks on this clone: Antigen: not known.

The chain recombines TRBV5-6 with TRBJ2-5; D remains unclear. The J call may be faulty, since TRBJ2-7 better matches the DNA end. This sequence originates from a man aged 35 to 55 in good health and CMV-seronegative. The sample taken for sequencing was PBMCs. The DNA of the CDR3 is TGTGCCAGCAGCTATGAGAACGAGCAGTACTTC. Translated: CASSYENEQYF.